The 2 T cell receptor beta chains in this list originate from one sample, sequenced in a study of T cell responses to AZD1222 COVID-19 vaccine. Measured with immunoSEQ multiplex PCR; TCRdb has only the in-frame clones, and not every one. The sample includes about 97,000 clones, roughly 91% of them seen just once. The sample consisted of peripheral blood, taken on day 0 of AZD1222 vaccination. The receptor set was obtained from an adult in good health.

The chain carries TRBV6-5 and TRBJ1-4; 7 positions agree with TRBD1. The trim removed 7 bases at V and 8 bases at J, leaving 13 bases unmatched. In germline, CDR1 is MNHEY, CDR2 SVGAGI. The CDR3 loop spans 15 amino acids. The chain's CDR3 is CASKLEGQTGEKLFF. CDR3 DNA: TGTGCCAGCAAATTGGAAGGGCAGACAGGGGAAAAACTGTTTTTT.

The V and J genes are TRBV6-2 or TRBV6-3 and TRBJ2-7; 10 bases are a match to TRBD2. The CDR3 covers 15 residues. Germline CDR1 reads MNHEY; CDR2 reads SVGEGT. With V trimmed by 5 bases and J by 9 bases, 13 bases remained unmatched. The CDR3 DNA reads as TGTGCCAGCAGTGACGAACAGGGAGCGGGAGGGGTGCAGTACTTC. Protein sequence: CASSDEQGAGGVQYF.